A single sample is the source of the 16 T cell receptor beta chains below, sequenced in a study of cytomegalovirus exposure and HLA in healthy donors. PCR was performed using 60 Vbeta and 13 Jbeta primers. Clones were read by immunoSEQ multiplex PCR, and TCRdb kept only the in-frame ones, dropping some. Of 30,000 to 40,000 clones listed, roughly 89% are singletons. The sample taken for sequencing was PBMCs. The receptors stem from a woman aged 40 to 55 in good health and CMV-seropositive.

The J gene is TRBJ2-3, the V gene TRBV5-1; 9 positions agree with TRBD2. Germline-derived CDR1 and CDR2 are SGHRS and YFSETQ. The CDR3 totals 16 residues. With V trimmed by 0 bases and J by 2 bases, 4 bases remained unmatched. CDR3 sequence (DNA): TGCGCCAGCAGCTTGGCTCTAGCGGGGACCACAGATACGCAGTATTTT. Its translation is CASSLALAGTTDTQYF.

The CDR3 region is CASSELPRSPLHF. As DNA, the CDR3 is TGTGCCAGCAGTGAACTACCCCGTTCACCCCTCCACTTT. The chain is built from TRBV2 and TRBJ1-6; no definite D call. CDR3 size: 13 residues. Looked up from germline, CDR1 is SNHLY and CDR2 is FYNNEI. The V end lost 2 bases, the J end lost 9 bases, and 8 bases lay between the germline ends.

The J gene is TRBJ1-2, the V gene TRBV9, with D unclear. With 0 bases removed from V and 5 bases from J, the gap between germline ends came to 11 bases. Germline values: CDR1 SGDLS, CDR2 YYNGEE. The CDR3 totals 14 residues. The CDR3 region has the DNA TGTGCCAGCAGCGTAGTCTCCCCTCTGTATGGCTACACCTTC. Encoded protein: CASSVVSPLYGYTF. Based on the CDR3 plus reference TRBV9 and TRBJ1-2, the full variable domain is DSGVTQTPKHLITATGQRVTLRCSPRSGDLSVYWYQQSLDQGLQFLIQYYNGEERAKGNILERFSAQQFPDLHSELNLSSLELGDSALYFCASSVVSPLYGYTFGSGTRLTVV.

CDR3: CASSPRGVQNTEAFF. The CDR3 region has the DNA TGTGCCAGCTCACCACGGGGGGTACAAAACACTGAAGCTTTCTTT. The rearrangement uses TRBV18 and TRBJ1-1, with D maybe TRBD1 (5 bases). The germline gives CDR1 KGHSH, CDR2 LQKENI. This CDR3 spans 15 amino acids. The ends were cut back, 1 base at V and 2 bases at J, with 11 bases in the middle.

As DNA, the CDR3 is TGCGCCAGCAGCGCCACAGGGTCTGGAAACACCATATATTTT. It translates to CASSATGSGNTIYF. This rearrangement joins TRBV5-1 to TRBJ1-3; maybe TRBD1 (6 bases). The CDR3 runs to 14 residues. Germline loops: CDR1 SGHRS, CDR2 YFSETQ. Trimming left V 4 bases short and J 1 base short, with 9 bases between.

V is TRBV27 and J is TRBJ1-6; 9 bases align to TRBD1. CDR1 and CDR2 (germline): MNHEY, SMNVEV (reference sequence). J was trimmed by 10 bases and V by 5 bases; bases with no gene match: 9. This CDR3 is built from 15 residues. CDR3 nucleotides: TGTGCCAGCAGTCCCCGGGGACAGGGAACCTCACCCCTCCACTTT. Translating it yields CASSPRGQGTSPLHF.

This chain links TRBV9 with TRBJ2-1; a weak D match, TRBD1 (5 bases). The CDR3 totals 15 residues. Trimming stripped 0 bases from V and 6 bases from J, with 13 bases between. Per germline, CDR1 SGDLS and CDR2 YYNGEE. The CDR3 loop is CASSVEGSKGNEQFF. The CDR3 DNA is TGTGCCAGCAGCGTAGAGGGGTCGAAGGGCAATGAGCAGTTCTTC.

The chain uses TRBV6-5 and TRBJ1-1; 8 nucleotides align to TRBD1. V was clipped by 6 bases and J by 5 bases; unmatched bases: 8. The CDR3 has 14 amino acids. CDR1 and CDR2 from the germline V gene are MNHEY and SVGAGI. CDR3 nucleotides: TGTGCCAGCAGAAATCCTACAGGGGGAACTGAAGCTTTCTTT. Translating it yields CASRNPTGGTEAFF.

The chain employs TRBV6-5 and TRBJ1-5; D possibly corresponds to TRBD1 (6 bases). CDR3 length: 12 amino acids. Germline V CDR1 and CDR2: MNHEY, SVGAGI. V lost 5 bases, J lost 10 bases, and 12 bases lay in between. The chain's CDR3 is CASSVGDNPQHF. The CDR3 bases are TGTGCCAGCAGTGTGGGGGACAATCCCCAGCATTTT.

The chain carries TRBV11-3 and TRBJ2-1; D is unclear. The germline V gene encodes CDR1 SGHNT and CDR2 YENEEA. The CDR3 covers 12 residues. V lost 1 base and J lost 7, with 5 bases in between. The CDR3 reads CASSLGANEQFF. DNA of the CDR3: TGTGCCAGCAGCTTAGGGGCGAATGAGCAGTTCTTC.

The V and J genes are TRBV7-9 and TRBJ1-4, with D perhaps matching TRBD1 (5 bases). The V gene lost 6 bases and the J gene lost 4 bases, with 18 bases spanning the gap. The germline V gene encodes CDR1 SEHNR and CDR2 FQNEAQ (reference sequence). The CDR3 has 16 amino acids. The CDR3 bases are TGTGCCAGCAGTTCAGGGCGGGAAGGGCTTAATGAAAAACTGTTTTTT. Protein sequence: CASSSGREGLNEKLFF.

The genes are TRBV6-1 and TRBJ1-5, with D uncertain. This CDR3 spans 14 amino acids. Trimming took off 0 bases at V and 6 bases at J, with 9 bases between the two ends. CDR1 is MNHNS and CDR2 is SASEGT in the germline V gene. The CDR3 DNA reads TGTGCCAGCAGTGAAGCGCGAGGCCCTCAGCCCCAGCATTTT. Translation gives CASSEARGPQPQHF.

CDR3 in DNA: TGTGCCAGTAGTCCCGACAGGGGCGACGGTAGAAACATTCAGTACTTC. Translated: CASSPDRGDGRNIQYF. The chain combines TRBV19 with TRBJ2-4; 8 positions match TRBD1. The germline gives CDR1 LNHDA, CDR2 SQIVND (reference sequence). The CDR3 extends over 16 amino acids. Trimming at V came to 5 bases and at J to 6 bases, leaving 12 bases not matched to a gene. The full variable domain, with the rest looked up from reference TRBV19 and TRBJ2-4, is DGGITQSPKYLFRKEGQNVTLSCEQNLNHDAMYWYRQDPGQGLRLIYYSQIVNDFQKGDIAEGYSVSREKKESFPLTVTSAQKNPTAFYLCASSPDRGDGRNIQYFGAGTRLSVL.

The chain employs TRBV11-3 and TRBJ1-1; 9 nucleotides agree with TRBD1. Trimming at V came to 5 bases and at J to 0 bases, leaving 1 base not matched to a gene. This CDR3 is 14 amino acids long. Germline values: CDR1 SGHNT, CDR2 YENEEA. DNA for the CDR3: TGTGCCAGCAGCCACAGGGGGCTGAACACTGAAGCTTTCTTT. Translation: CASSHRGLNTEAFF.

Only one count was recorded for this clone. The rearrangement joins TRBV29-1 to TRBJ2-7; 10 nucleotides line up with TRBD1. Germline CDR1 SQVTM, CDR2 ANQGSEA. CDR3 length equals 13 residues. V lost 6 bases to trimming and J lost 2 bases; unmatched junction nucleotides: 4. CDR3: CSVSTGGPYEQYF. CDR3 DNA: TGCAGCGTATCGACAGGGGGCCCCTACGAGCAGTACTTC.

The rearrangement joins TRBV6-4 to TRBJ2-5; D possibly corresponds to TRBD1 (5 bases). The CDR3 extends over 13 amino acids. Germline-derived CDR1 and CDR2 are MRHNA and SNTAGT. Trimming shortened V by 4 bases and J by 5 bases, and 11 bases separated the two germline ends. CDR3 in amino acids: CASSGTKGETQYF. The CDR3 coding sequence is TGTGCCAGCAGTGGAACAAAGGGGGAGACCCAGTACTTC.